The 18 T cell receptor beta chains below were found in one sample sequenced in a study of cytomegalovirus exposure and HLA in healthy donors. Vbeta (60) and Jbeta (13) primers were used in the PCR. Generated by immunoSEQ multiplex PCR, the TCRdb table keeps only in-frame clones and is missing some. The sample yields fewer than 200,000 clones, about two thirds seen once. Sequenced input: PBMCs. These receptors were collected from a woman between 25 and 40 years old in good health and CMV-seronegative.

This clone was observed once. This rearrangement joins TRBV2 to TRBJ2-4; 9 nucleotides align to TRBD2. Germline values: CDR1 SNHLY, CDR2 FYNNEI. This CDR3 has 15 amino acids. The junction had 11 bases not matched to a gene; V was cut back by 8 bases and J by 6 bases. In DNA, the CDR3 is TGTGCCAGCGCCGGGATAGCGGGAGTAGGAAACATTCAGTACTTC. This translates into CASAGIAGVGNIQYF. Looking up the rest from reference TRBV2 and TRBJ2-4 gives the full variable domain: EPEVTQTPSHQVTQMGQEVILRCVPISNHLYFYWYRQILGQKVEFLVSFYNNEISEKSEIFDDQFSVERPDGSNFTLKIRSTKLEDSAMYFCASAGIAGVGNIQYFGAGTRLSVL.

The chain recombines TRBV19 with TRBJ2-5, with 8 bases identical to TRBD1. V dropped 6 bases and J dropped 5; count of bases not matched to a gene: 8. CDR3 length equals 14 residues. Germline-derived CDR1 and CDR2 are LNHDA and SQIVND (reference sequence). Here the CDR3 reads CASSRGQAWETQYF. CDR3 nucleotide sequence: TGTGCCAGTAGCAGGGGACAGGCCTGGGAGACCCAGTACTTC.

V and J are TRBV4-1 and TRBJ2-1; D might be TRBD2 (6 bases). Trimming took 0 bases from V and 0 from J, leaving 18 bases between them. The CDR3 has 19 residues. CDR1 and CDR2 from the germline V gene are MGHRA and YSYEKL. The CDR3 here is CASSQEGGNRVSSYNEQFF. The CDR3 nucleotides read TGCGCCAGCAGCCAAGAAGGAGGGAATAGAGTAAGCTCCTACAATGAGCAGTTCTTC.

CDR3 nucleotides: TGTGCCAGCACCGCCCGGGGGAAGGGGGCCTCGAACACCGGGGAGCTGTTTTTT. It codes for CASTARGKGASNTGELFF. The rearrangement uses TRBV2 and TRBJ2-2; TRBD1 is a possible D gene (7 bases). The V end lost 7 bases, the J end lost 0 bases, and 21 bases lay between the germline ends. Germline V lookup: CDR1 SNHLY, CDR2 FYNNEI. The CDR3 sequence is 18 residues long.

The chain links TRBV5-4 to TRBJ2-7, with 10 bases lining up with TRBD1. The CDR3 contains 17 residues. J gave up 0 bases and V 4 bases, and 10 bases lay outside the gene matches. In germline, CDR1 is SGHNT, CDR2 YYREEE (reference sequence). The CDR3 here is CASSARDRGVGSYEQYF. For the CDR3, the DNA is TGTGCCAGCAGCGCCCGGGACAGGGGAGTTGGCTCCTACGAGCAGTACTTC.

The chain joins TRBV7-9 to TRBJ1-6; D unclear. This CDR3 is 15 amino acids long. Trimming took off 1 base at V and 5 bases at J, with 9 bases between the two ends. The germline V gene has CDR1 SEHNR and CDR2 FQNEAQ (reference sequence). The CDR3, as DNA: TGTGCCAGCAGCTTAGGCGCGGTCGATAATTCACCCCTCCACTTT. Amino acids: CASSLGAVDNSPLHF. Full variable domain (rest looked up from reference TRBV7-9 and TRBJ1-6): DTGVSQNPRHKITKRGQNVTFRCDPISEHNRLYWYRQTLGQGPEFLTYFQNEAQLEKSRLLSDRFSAERPKGSFSTLEIQRTEQGDSAMYLCASSLGAVDNSPLHFGNGTRLTVT.

The sample holds a few counts of this clone. The chain is built from TRBV4-3 and TRBJ2-7; TRBD2 matches at 9 bases. The V segment lost 3 bases and the J segment 0 bases; nucleotides outside the gene matches: 3. The CDR3 consists of 15 residues. In germline, CDR1 is LGHNA, CDR2 YSLEER. Here the CDR3 reads CASSHSSGNSYEQYF. In DNA form, the CDR3 reads TGCGCCAGCAGCCACTCTAGCGGGAACTCCTACGAGCAGTACTTC.

The chain couples TRBV2 to TRBJ2-1; possible D gene TRBD1, 6 bases. V lost 8 bases to trimming and J lost 7 bases, with 18 bases between them. From germline, CDR1 is SNHLY and CDR2 FYNNEI. This CDR3 region has 14 residues. The CDR3 protein is CASSGTFLKNEQFF. The CDR3, as DNA: TGTGCCAGCTCCGGGACATTTTTGAAGAATGAGCAGTTCTTC.

This chain uses TRBV20-1 with TRBJ1-1; D is undetermined. The CDR3 totals 11 residues. Germline V gene data show CDR1 as DFQATT and CDR2 as SNEGSKA (reference sequence). Trimming left V 2 bases short and J 4 bases short, with 5 bases between. Written as DNA, the CDR3 is TGCAGTGCTAGACGGAGCACTGAAGCTTTCTTT. It specifies CSARRSTEAFF.

The chain employs TRBV9 and TRBJ2-3; tentative D call: TRBD2 (5 bases). The V end was cut by 0 bases, the J end by 8 bases, with 19 bases between. The CDR3 sequence is 16 residues long. Germline CDR1 reads SGDLS; CDR2 reads YYNGEE. CDR3 sequence (DNA): TGTGCCAGCAGCGTAGGCGCGGGCGGGTGGACTTCTACGCAGTATTTT. Its translation: CASSVGAGGWTSTQYF.

The chain links TRBV9 to TRBJ2-2, with a tentative D call TRBD2 (7 bases). The ends were cut back, 4 bases at V and 1 base at J, with 14 bases in the middle. CDR3 length equals 16 residues. The V gene's germline CDR1 is SGDLS and CDR2 YYNGEE. CDR3 in DNA: TGTGCCAGCAGCCCCGGAAGGGGGGGGAACACCGGGGAGCTGTTTTTT. It yields the protein CASSPGRGGNTGELFF.

V gene TRBV7-9 combines with J gene TRBJ2-4; D remains unclear. CDR1 SEHNR and CDR2 FQNEAQ come from the germline V gene (reference sequence). The CDR3 runs to 14 residues. V gave up 5 bases and J gave up 5 bases, with 13 bases separating them. This CDR3 reads CASSGSEPQNIQYF. CDR3 coding DNA: TGTGCCAGCAGCGGGTCGGAGCCGCAAAACATTCAGTACTTC.

The chain uses TRBV4-3 and TRBJ2-6; 8 bases agree with TRBD1. Germline V gene lookup returns CDR1 LGHNA and CDR2 YSLEER. This CDR3 spans 16 amino acids. V dropped 8 bases and J dropped 0; count of bases not matched to a gene: 6. The CDR3 sequence: CASGQGAFSGANVLTF. CDR3 DNA: TGCGCCAGCGGGCAGGGGGCTTTCTCTGGGGCCAACGTCCTGACTTTC.

The chain carries TRBV5-6 and TRBJ2-1; D unresolved. Germline loops: CDR1 SGHDT, CDR2 YYEEEE. Trimming cost V 0 bases and J 2 bases, with 12 bases left between them. This CDR3 region has 16 residues. The CDR3 spells CASSLDGSSAYNEQFF. DNA for the CDR3: TGTGCCAGCAGCTTGGACGGGTCATCCGCCTACAATGAGCAGTTCTTC.

V and J are TRBV18 and TRBJ1-2, with 7 positions matching TRBD1. The germline V gene has CDR1 KGHSH and CDR2 LQKENI. V lost 3 bases and J lost 8; bases outside the gene matches: 15. CDR3 length: 16 amino acids. The CDR3 sequence: CASSPLWDSPIQGYTF. The CDR3 bases are TGTGCCAGCTCACCGCTCTGGGACAGCCCTATACAGGGCTACACCTTC.

V gene TRBV18 combines with J gene TRBJ2-1; tentatively, D is TRBD1 (6 bases). This CDR3 comprises 15 residues. From germline, CDR1 is KGHSH and CDR2 LQKENI. V was trimmed by 6 bases and J by 0 bases, leaving 12 bases between them. As DNA, the CDR3 is TGTGCCAGCTCCCCAGGGACAAACTCCTACAATGAGCAGTTCTTC. Its translation: CASSPGTNSYNEQFF.

This clone was seen a handful of times. V is TRBV6-6 and J is TRBJ1-4; 8 bases align to TRBD1. V dropped 7 bases and J dropped 7; count of bases not matched to a gene: 8. The germline V gene has CDR1 MNHNY and CDR2 SVGAGI (reference sequence). The CDR3 is 14 amino acids. CDR3 protein: CASTSQGVGEKLFF. The CDR3 DNA is TGTGCCAGCACCTCACAGGGGGTGGGTGAAAAACTGTTTTTT.

The V and J genes are TRBV4-3 and TRBJ1-6; 7 bases agree with TRBD1. The germline gives CDR1 LGHNA, CDR2 YSLEER. The length of the CDR3 is 18 residues. The V and J ends lost 0 bases and 9 bases, in that order; junction bases with no gene match: 14. CDR3 in amino acids: CASSQELSGGREVSPLHF. CDR3 sequence (DNA): TGCGCCAGCAGCCAAGAATTGTCAGGGGGGCGCGAAGTTTCACCCCTCCACTTT.